The sequence of this TCR beta chain was determined in a study of shared clonotypes between healthy human individuals. CDR1 and CDR2 (germline): ENHRY, SYGVKD. V lost 3 bases, J lost 8 bases, and 7 bases stayed unmatched. The length of the CDR3 is 15 residues. Clones were sequenced by immunoSEQ multiplex PCR, and TCRdb holds only the in-frame ones, with some missing. The top ten hold 0.13% of the sample, which has about 2 million clones, 90% to 95% seen once. The J gene is TRBJ1-4, the V gene TRBV10-3, with 9 positions matching TRBD1. The sequenced material came from naive CD4+ T cells sorted from blood. Subset here: CD45RA+ positively selected. This clonotype was sampled from a man between 18 and 29 years old in good health. Here the CDR3 reads CAISDPGQGYEKLFF. As DNA, the CDR3 is TGTGCCATCAGTGATCCGGGACAGGGATACGAAAAACTGTTTTTT.